This T cell receptor beta chain was observed in a study of blood T cells in healthy people across ages. A second PCR of 7 to 11 cycles used a sample-barcoded 5' primer and a J-beta primer mix. TCRdb passed the 5' RACE reads through MiXCR, listing each CDR3 protein once. Of over 700,000 distinct CDR3 sequences listed, roughly 50% are singletons. This clonotype has only one observation. Sequenced material: blood. The source is a man at least 80 years old in good health.

Here the CDR3 DNA reads TGTGCCAGCAGCGGCCGGGACGGGAGGGATACGCAGTATTTT. It codes for CASSGRDGRDTQYF. The rearrangement links TRBV5-8 to TRBJ2-3; 7 nucleotides line up with TRBD2. This CDR3 is built from 14 residues. Germline lookup yields CDR1 SGHTS and CDR2 YDEGEE. V gave up 4 bases and J gave up 6 bases; unmatched junction bases: 8.